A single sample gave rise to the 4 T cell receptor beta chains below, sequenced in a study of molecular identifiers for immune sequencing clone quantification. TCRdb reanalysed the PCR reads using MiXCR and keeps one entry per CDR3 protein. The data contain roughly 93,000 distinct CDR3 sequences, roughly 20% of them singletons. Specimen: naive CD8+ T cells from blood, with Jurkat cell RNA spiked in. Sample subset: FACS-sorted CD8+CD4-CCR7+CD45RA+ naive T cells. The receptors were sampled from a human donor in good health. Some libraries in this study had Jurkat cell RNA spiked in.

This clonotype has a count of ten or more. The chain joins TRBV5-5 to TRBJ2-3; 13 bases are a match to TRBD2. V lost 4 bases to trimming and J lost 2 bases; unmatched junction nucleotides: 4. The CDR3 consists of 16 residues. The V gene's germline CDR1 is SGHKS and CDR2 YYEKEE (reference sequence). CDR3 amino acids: CASSLGTSGVTDTQYF. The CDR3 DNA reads TGTGCCAGCAGCCTTGGGACTAGCGGGGTCACAGATACGCAGTATTTT.

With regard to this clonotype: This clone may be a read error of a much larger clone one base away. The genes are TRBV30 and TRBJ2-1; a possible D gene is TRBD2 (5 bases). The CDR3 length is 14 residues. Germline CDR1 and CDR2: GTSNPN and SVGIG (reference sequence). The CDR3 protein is CARRGLSSYNEQFF. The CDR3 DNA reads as TGTGCCCGGAGAGGGCTGAGCTCCTACAATGAGCAGTTCTTC. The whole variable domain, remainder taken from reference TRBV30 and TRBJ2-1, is SQTIHQWPATLVQPVGSPLSLECTVEGTSNPNLYWYRQAAGRGLQLLFYSVGIGQISSEVPQNLSASRPQDRQFILSSKKLLLSDSGFYLCARRGLSSYNEQFFGPGTRLTVL.

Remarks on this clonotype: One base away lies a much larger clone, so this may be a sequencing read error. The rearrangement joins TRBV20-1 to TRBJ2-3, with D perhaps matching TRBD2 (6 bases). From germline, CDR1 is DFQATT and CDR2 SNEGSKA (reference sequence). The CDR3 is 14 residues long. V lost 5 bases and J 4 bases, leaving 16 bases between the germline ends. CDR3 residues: CSAGGAGFADTQYF. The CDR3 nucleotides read TGCAGTGCTGGAGGGGCGGGGTTCGCAGATACGCAGTATTTT.

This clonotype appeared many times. CDR3 bases: TGTGCCAGCAGCGCCTCCGGGACAACCTACGAGCAGTACTTC. It translates to CASSASGTTYEQYF. This chain links TRBV3-1 with TRBJ2-7; TRBD1 is a possible D gene (6 bases). The V gene's germline CDR1 is LGHDT and CDR2 YNNKEL (reference sequence). Trimming shortened V by 5 bases and J by 2 bases, and 13 bases separated the two germline ends. The CDR3 covers 14 residues.